The T cell receptor (beta chain) described here comes from a study of shared clonotypes between healthy human individuals. Germline V gives CDR1 SGHTA, CDR2 FQGNSA. This CDR3 spans 13 amino acids. Deletions cut 5 bases from V and 7 bases from J, with 14 bases between. Methods used by the authors: For the immunoSEQ data, sequences were junction-only without quality scores, so filtering differed. Clones were sequenced by immunoSEQ multiplex PCR, and TCRdb holds only the in-frame ones, with some missing. Clone size and V and J calls were adopted from that table, with D and trimming inferred from the DNA. The sample records about 480,000 clones, about three quarters being singletons. Healthy adults negative for HIV, lacking recent acute infections or vaccinations, served as donors. Unsorted samples drew genomic DNA from roughly 96 million PBMCs.

Sequencing used PBMCs. This TCR was recovered from a woman between 35 and 50 years old in good health. Some clones in this sample may be carry-over from other donors' samples. The genes are TRBV7-2 and TRBJ1-2; D not resolved. CDR3: CASSPYGEVGYTF. CDR3 DNA: TGTGCCAGCAGCCCCTACGGGGAAGTTGGCTACACCTTC.